One sample yielded the 3 T cell receptor beta chains listed below, sequenced in a study of early T cells in non-severe SARS-CoV-2 infection. TCRdb passed the 5' RACE reads through MiXCR, listing each CDR3 protein once. The sample consists of tens of thousands of distinct CDR3 sequences, about an eighth of them appearing once. Source material: whole blood. These receptors were collected from an adult who was a healthcare worker with PCR-confirmed SARS-CoV-2 infection or an uninfected control (not recorded which).

This clonotype was detected only a few times. The gene calls are TRBV20-1 and TRBJ2-3; D is ambiguous. CDR1 and CDR2 from the germline V gene are DFQATT and SNEGSKA (reference sequence). The CDR3 is 12 residues long. V shed 5 bases and J shed 1 base, with 7 bases lying between them. The CDR3 protein is CSALARTDTQYF. The CDR3 bases are TGCAGTGCTCTCGCGCGCACAGATACGCAGTATTTT.

This chain joins TRBV9 and TRBJ2-1; a possible D gene is TRBD1 (6 bases). Trimming took off 4 bases at V and 2 bases at J, with 16 bases between the two ends. Germline-derived CDR1 and CDR2 are SGDLS and YYNGEE. The CDR3 totals 16 residues. The CDR3 DNA follows: TGTGCCAGCAGCCCCGGATACAGGGCGACCTACAATGAGCAGTTCTTC. This codes for CASSPGYRATYNEQFF.

This clonotype was observed at least ten times. The rearrangement joins TRBV7-9 to TRBJ2-3; D gene uncertain. Germline CDR1 and CDR2: SEHNR and FQNEAQ (reference sequence). Trimming removed 6 bases at V and 4 bases at J, with 14 bases between. This CDR3 is built from 14 residues. The CDR3 reads CASSPGQLADTQYF. CDR3 coding DNA: TGTGCCAGCAGTCCCGGCCAGCTAGCAGATACGCAGTATTTT.